This record looks at one T cell receptor (beta chain) sequence and its context. The target antigen is unknown. This CDR3 is built from 15 residues. Per germline, CDR1 MNHEY and CDR2 SMNVEV (reference sequence). The ends were cut back, 5 bases at V and 0 bases at J, with 12 bases in the middle. Clones were read by immunoSEQ multiplex PCR, and TCRdb kept only the in-frame ones, dropping some. The sample contains some 9,700 clones, around nine tenths of which appear only once. This sample is part of a study of T cells in localized non-small cell lung cancer. Study-wide points: When the top 100 tumor clones were examined, a median approximately 57 of them also appeared in the adjacent lung, which was paired and uninvolved. Higher T cell density in the blood was associated with longer overall survival, whereas higher adjacent-lung clonality associated with shorter survival. T cell clonality was highest in uninvolved adjacent lung, above tumor. As only one tumor region underwent sequencing, heterogeneity remains possible.

This TCR derives from a female donor at least 60 years old with stage II squamous cell lung carcinoma. The rearrangement uses TRBV27 and TRBJ2-3; D unresolved. The starting material was peripheral blood, obtained before any cancer treatment. The CDR3, as DNA: TGTGCCAGCAGTCCTGGACCTGTAAGCACAGATACGCAGTATTTT. Protein product: CASSPGPVSTDTQYF.